The 3 T cell receptor beta chains below all came from one sample that was sequenced in a study of CD8 T cells in ankylosing spondylitis. Their antigens remain unidentified. TCRdb processed the 5' RACE reads anew with MiXCR; each CDR3 protein has one entry. The data contain around 770,000 distinct CDR3 sequences, approximately 12% of them singletons. Broader study findings: Seemingly distinctive of ankylosing spondylitis blood was a TCR beta motif formed by eight highly homologous variants.

Sequencing was performed on blood, either unsorted or a sorted T cell fraction (not recorded which). These receptors came from a male donor with ankylosing spondylitis.

The gene calls are TRBV20-1 and TRBJ1-1; D perhaps matches TRBD1 (6 bases). This CDR3 comprises 13 residues. V was cut by 6 bases and J by 5 bases, with 16 bases left in between. The germline V gene encodes CDR1 DFQATT and CDR2 SNEGSKA (reference sequence). CDR3 amino acids: CSAWLTGRTEAFF. The CDR3 DNA sequence: TGCAGTGCATGGTTAACAGGGAGGACTGAAGCTTTCTTT.

The chain joins TRBV7-9 to TRBJ1-1, with a weak D call TRBD1 (5 bases). Germline CDR1 is SEHNR and CDR2 is FQNEAQ (reference sequence). This CDR3 contains 14 residues. Between the trimmed V and J ends, which lost 5 bases and 0 bases, there was a span of 10 bases. In nucleotides, the CDR3 is TGTGCCAGCAGCACCTGGGACTTGAACACTGAAGCTTTCTTT. Translation: CASSTWDLNTEAFF.

This rearrangement joins TRBV20-1 to TRBJ1-4; D is unclear. This CDR3 contains 11 residues. CDR1 DFQATT and CDR2 SNEGSKA come from the germline V gene (reference sequence). Trimming removed 3 bases at V and 11 bases at J, with 10 bases between. This chain's CDR3 is CSASSGSKLFF. The CDR3, as DNA: TGCAGTGCTAGTTCCGGATCGAAACTGTTTTTT.